These 32 T cell receptor beta chains were all obtained from the same sample, sequenced in a study of technical replicates of blood from several donors. Produced via immunoSEQ multiplex PCR; TCRdb's table is partial and in-frame only. The table includes tens of thousands of clones, around 94% detected once. The source material was T cells isolated from PBMCs. The receptors were gathered from a human donor in good health.

The rearrangement joins TRBV4-3 to TRBJ2-1; 14 bases are a match to TRBD2. V shed 3 bases and J 9 bases; nucleotides not matched to a gene: 10. The germline V gene has CDR1 LGHNA and CDR2 YSLEER. This CDR3 region has 17 residues. The CDR3 loop reads CASSQNTGTSGRIEQFF. CDR3 nucleotides: TGCGCCAGCAGCCAGAATACCGGGACTAGCGGGAGAATTGAGCAGTTCTTC.

This chain links TRBV21-1 with TRBJ1-4. TRBV21-1 is recorded as a pseudogene. The CDR3 length is 14 residues. CDR3 sequence reads: CASSNIKQREKLFF. In nucleotides, the CDR3 is TGTGCCAGCAGCAATATCAAGCAGCGCGAAAAACTGTTTTTT.

The chain has TRBV7-9 and TRBJ1-5; D not certain. The CDR3 totals 13 residues. CDR1 and CDR2 (germline): SEHNR, FQNEAQ (reference sequence). V was clipped by 2 bases and J by 3 bases, with 5 bases between them. Written as DNA, the CDR3 is TGTGCCAGCAGCTTATCCAACAATCAGCCCCAGCATTTT. Amino acids: CASSLSNNQPQHF.

The genes are TRBV4-3 and TRBJ2-6; D remains unclear. Trimming shortened V by 5 bases and J by 0 bases, and 5 bases separated the two germline ends. Germline loops: CDR1 LGHNA, CDR2 YSLEER. The CDR3 spans 14 residues. The CDR3 sequence is CASSSRSGANVLTF. The CDR3 region has the DNA TGCGCCAGCAGCTCCCGCTCTGGGGCCAACGTCCTGACTTTC.

The rearrangement links TRBV4-3 to TRBJ1-1, with D possibly TRBD1 on 5 matching bases. The CDR3 consists of 15 residues. V lost 4 bases and J lost 4, with 16 bases in between. Germline V CDR1 and CDR2: LGHNA, YSLEER. The CDR3 region has the DNA TGCGCCAGCAGCCGATTCGATACAGGAGCCACTGAAGCTTTCTTT. This encodes CASSRFDTGATEAFF.

DNA for the CDR3: TGTGCCAGCAGCGTGGACAGAACCAACACTGAAGCTTTCTTT. As protein: CASSVDRTNTEAFF. The V and J genes are TRBV5-6 and TRBJ1-1; D may be TRBD1 (6 bases). Germline V gene lookup returns CDR1 SGHDT and CDR2 YYEEEE. V was cut by 4 bases and J by 2 bases, with 12 bases left in between. The CDR3 totals 14 residues.

J is TRBJ2-2 and V is TRBV5-4; TRBD1 matches 12 bases. CDR1 SGHNT and CDR2 YYREEE come from the germline V gene (reference sequence). The CDR3 extends over 15 amino acids. V lost 4 bases, J lost 8 bases, and 6 bases stayed unmatched. DNA for the CDR3: TGTGCCAGCAGCAGGGACAGGGGGCTTAGTGGGGAGCTGTTTTTT. Residues: CASSRDRGLSGELFF.

In DNA, the CDR3 is TGTGCCAGCAGCGTCACAGGGGAAGGCGGCTACACCTTC. Its protein is CASSVTGEGGYTF. The chain carries TRBV13 and TRBJ1-2; 7 bases match TRBD1. V lost 5 bases and J lost 8; bases outside the gene matches: 8. The germline V gene has CDR1 PRHDT and CDR2 FYEKMQ (reference sequence). The CDR3 is made up of 13 amino acids. The entire variable domain, with the rest obtained from reference TRBV13 and TRBJ1-2, is as follows: AAGVIQSPRHLIKEKRETATLKCYPIPRHDTVYWYQQGPGQDPQFLISFYEKMQSDKGSIPDRFSAQQFSDYHSELNMSSLELGDSALYFCASSVTGEGGYTFGSGTRLTVV.

The chain joins TRBV7-2 to TRBJ1-5, with 10 bases aligning to TRBD1. The CDR3 runs 15 residues. Germline V CDR1 and CDR2: SGHTA, FQGNSA. J gave up 1 base and V 5 bases, and 2 bases lay outside the gene matches. CDR3 DNA: TGTGCCAGCAGCGAGGACAGGGGGAGCAATCAGCCCCAGCATTTT. It yields the protein CASSEDRGSNQPQHF.

The chain links TRBV7-3 to TRBJ2-3, with 11 bases lining up with TRBD2. J lost 3 bases, V lost 4 bases, and 12 bases had no gene match. Germline loops: CDR1 SGHTA, CDR2 FQGTGA. CDR3 length equals 18 residues. CDR3 amino acids: CASSSAVLLAGVTDTQYF. Here the CDR3 DNA reads TGTGCCAGCAGCTCTGCGGTGCTACTAGCGGGAGTGACAGATACGCAGTATTTT.

V is TRBV4-3 and J is TRBJ2-7, with 7 nucleotides matching TRBD2. Germline V gene sequence: CDR1 LGHNA, CDR2 YSLEER. Unmatched junction bases numbered 6, after V lost 1 base and J lost 0 bases. The CDR3 runs to 16 residues. CDR3 residues: CASSQAPGGGSYEQYF. Written as DNA, the CDR3 is TGCGCCAGCAGCCAAGCCCCGGGGGGAGGCTCCTACGAGCAGTACTTC.

The chain is built from TRBV2 and TRBJ2-7; 7 nucleotides agree with TRBD1. V trimming: 1 base; J trimming: 6 bases; junction bases outside the gene matches: 9. Germline values: CDR1 SNHLY, CDR2 FYNNEI. CDR3 length: 15 residues. For the CDR3, the DNA is TGTGCCAGCAGTGAAGATAGGGGGCGCTTGGGCGAGCAGTACTTC. This gives the protein CASSEDRGRLGEQYF.

The rearrangement links TRBV19 to TRBJ1-5; 7 bases map to TRBD1. CDR1 and CDR2 from the germline V gene are LNHDA and SQIVND (reference sequence). V shed 9 bases, J shed 6 bases, and the junction held 5 bases outside the gene matches. This CDR3 is built from 12 residues. The CDR3 loop is CASRQGGQPQHF. DNA of the CDR3: TGTGCCAGCAGACAGGGAGGTCAGCCCCAGCATTTT.

The chain couples TRBV5-4 to TRBJ1-5, with D maybe TRBD1 (5 bases). There are 15 residues in the CDR3. The germline V gene encodes CDR1 SGHNT and CDR2 YYREEE (reference sequence). V was cut by 4 bases and J by 4 bases, with 15 bases left in between. The CDR3 bases are TGTGCCAGCAGCGCCGGCGGGGGGGGGAATCAGCCCCAGCATTTT. This gives the protein CASSAGGGGNQPQHF. The whole variable domain, remainder taken from reference TRBV5-4 and TRBJ1-5, is ETGVTQSPTHLIKTRGQQVTLRCSSQSGHNTVSWYQQALGQGPQFIFQYYREEENGRGNFPPRFSGLQFPNYSSELNVNALELDDSALYLCASSAGGGGNQPQHFGDGTRLSIL.

The chain joins TRBV9 to TRBJ1-3, with 11 bases lining up with TRBD1. The CDR3 runs to 17 residues. The trim removed 3 bases at V and 0 bases at J, leaving 5 bases unmatched. In germline, CDR1 is SGDLS, CDR2 YYNGEE. The chain's CDR3 is CASSATGTGGSGNTIYF. CDR3 DNA sequence: TGTGCCAGCAGCGCTACCGGGACAGGGGGCTCTGGAAACACCATATATTTT.

The chain employs TRBV21-1 and TRBJ1-2; the table calls TRBD1, which could not be checked here. TRBV21-1 is labeled a pseudogene. The CDR3 consists of 16 residues. The CDR3 sequence is CASSKRGADRKYGYTF. CDR3 DNA: TGTGCCAGCAGCAAAAGGGGTGCTGACAGAAAGTATGGCTACACCTTC.

The chain couples TRBV30 to TRBJ2-7; TRBD1 matches at 11 bases. In germline, CDR1 is GTSNPN, CDR2 SVGIG (reference sequence). With 2 bases clipped from V and 1 base from J, the junction kept 4 bases outside the gene matches. The CDR3 loop spans 15 amino acids. CDR3 amino acids: CAWSPDRGQSYEQYF. Written as DNA, the CDR3 is TGTGCCTGGAGTCCGGACAGGGGGCAATCCTACGAGCAGTACTTC.

The J gene is TRBJ1-4, the V gene TRBV19; D unclear. Germline V gene data show CDR1 as LNHDA and CDR2 as SQIVND (reference sequence). The CDR3 consists of 13 residues. V lost 10 bases to trimming and J lost 7 bases, with 16 bases between them. CDR3 sequence reads: CATAISPGEKLFF. DNA of the CDR3: TGTGCCACTGCAATATCGCCAGGTGAAAAACTGTTTTTT.

The chain links TRBV6-5 to TRBJ1-5, with D possibly TRBD1 on 5 matching bases. This CDR3 comprises 14 residues. Germline CDR1 reads MNHEY; CDR2 reads SVGAGI. The germline V and J ends were trimmed by 5 bases and 9 bases, with 17 bases remaining between them. This CDR3 reads CASSPQAPQRPQHF. CDR3 DNA: TGTGCCAGCAGTCCACAGGCTCCCCAGAGGCCCCAGCATTTT.

The chain links TRBV9 to TRBJ2-7, with 7 bases lining up with TRBD2. The CDR3 contains 16 residues. Losses at the gene ends were 2 bases for V and 4 bases for J; bases not matched to a gene: 12. Germline CDR1 is SGDLS and CDR2 is YYNGEE. CDR3 sequence reads: CASSVGSAGDTYEQYF. The CDR3 DNA follows: TGTGCCAGCAGCGTCGGAAGTGCGGGAGACACTTACGAGCAGTACTTC. Variable domain in full (rest from reference TRBV9 and TRBJ2-7): DSGVTQTPKHLITATGQRVTLRCSPRSGDLSVYWYQQSLDQGLQFLIQYYNGEERAKGNILERFSAQQFPDLHSELNLSSLELGDSALYFCASSVGSAGDTYEQYFGPGTRLTVT.

The chain joins TRBV13 to TRBJ2-7, with 8 bases aligning to TRBD2. V trimming: 1 base; J trimming: 7 bases; junction bases outside the gene matches: 3. Per germline, CDR1 PRHDT and CDR2 FYEKMQ (reference sequence). The CDR3 spans 13 residues. As DNA, the CDR3 is TGTGCCAGCAGCTTAGTAGCGGGATATGAGCAGTACTTC. Its translation is CASSLVAGYEQYF.

This rearrangement joins TRBV6-5 to TRBJ2-3; D gene ambiguous. This CDR3 spans 14 amino acids. CDR1 is MNHEY and CDR2 is SVGAGI in the germline V gene. V lost 0 bases and J 0 bases, leaving 4 bases between the germline ends. CDR3 DNA: TGTGCCAGCAGTTACTCCTTCAGCACAGATACGCAGTATTTT. This codes for CASSYSFSTDTQYF.

The chain is built from TRBV9 and TRBJ1-2, with no clear D. V was trimmed by 1 base and J by 2 bases, leaving 18 bases between them. Germline V CDR1 and CDR2: SGDLS, YYNGEE. The CDR3 contains 17 residues. In DNA form, the CDR3 reads TGTGCCAGCAGCGTAAATCCCTACTCCGACAAAAACTATGGCTACACCTTC. It specifies CASSVNPYSDKNYGYTF.

CDR3 sequence: CASSFSGVAKNIQYF. The CDR3 coding sequence is TGTGCCAGCAGTTTTTCCGGGGTAGCCAAAAACATTCAGTACTTC. The V call is TRBV27, the J call TRBJ2-4; possibly TRBD2 for D (5 bases). V lost 3 bases and J 0 bases, leaving 9 bases between the germline ends. The CDR3 loop spans 15 amino acids. CDR1 is MNHEY, CDR2 SMNVEV, per germline (reference sequence).

This clone occurred once. This chain uses TRBV28 with TRBJ2-2; 11 nucleotides line up with TRBD1. Germline CDR1 and CDR2: MDHEN and SYDVKM. V trimming: 10 bases; J trimming: 4 bases; junction bases outside the gene matches: 5. The CDR3 is 14 amino acids. CDR3 bases: TGTGCCATCAGGGGACAGGGGGTCACCGGGGAGCTGTTTTTT. It translates to CAIRGQGVTGELFF.

The V and J genes are TRBV20-1 and TRBJ1-2; D ambiguous. This CDR3 comprises 11 residues. CDR1 and CDR2 (germline): DFQATT, SNEGSKA (reference sequence). V lost 6 bases and J 2 bases, leaving 7 bases between the germline ends. The CDR3 bases are TGCAGTGCCCTCCAGAACTATGGCTACACCTTC. It codes for CSALQNYGYTF.

The rearrangement links TRBV5-6 to TRBJ2-7; TRBD2 agrees at 10 bases. The ends lost 5 bases at V and 2 bases at J; junction bases unmatched: 1. Germline CDR1 and CDR2: SGHDT and YYEEEE. This CDR3 spans 13 amino acids. As DNA, the CDR3 is TGTGCCAGCAGTGGACTAGCGGCCTACGAGCAGTACTTC. Its translation: CASSGLAAYEQYF.

V usage is TRBV19 and J usage is TRBJ2-1; D call uncertain. The CDR3 covers 14 residues. The V and J ends lost 5 bases and 6 bases respectively, with 14 bases between them. The germline V gene has CDR1 LNHDA and CDR2 SQIVND (reference sequence). The CDR3 bases are TGTGCCAGTAGTTTTATAGGAGCATTCAATGAGCAGTTCTTC. This codes for CASSFIGAFNEQFF. The complete variable domain, with remaining parts taken from reference TRBV19 and TRBJ2-1, reads DGGITQSPKYLFRKEGQNVTLSCEQNLNHDAMYWYRQDPGQGLRLIYYSQIVNDFQKGDIAEGYSVSREKKESFPLTVTSAQKNPTAFYLCASSFIGAFNEQFFGPGTRLTVL.

A few counts support this clone. This chain links TRBV30 with TRBJ1-1; the D gene is possibly TRBD1 (5 bases). CDR1 is GTSNPN, CDR2 SVGIG, per germline (reference sequence). The CDR3 has 14 residues. Trimming stripped 0 bases from V and 4 bases from J, with 12 bases between. This CDR3 reads CAWSVWAGFTEAFF. In nucleotides, the CDR3 is TGTGCCTGGAGTGTGTGGGCAGGGTTCACTGAAGCTTTCTTT.

This clone was found once. The V call is TRBV15, the J call TRBJ2-7; D unresolved. The CDR3 contains 13 residues. The V end was cut by 0 bases, the J end by 6 bases, with 9 bases between. Germline-derived CDR1 and CDR2 are LNHNV and YYDKDF (reference sequence). For the CDR3, the DNA is TGTGCCACCAGCAGAGATCCCCATAGCGAGCAGTACTTC. It yields the protein CATSRDPHSEQYF.

The chain joins TRBV7-2 to TRBJ2-3; a possible D gene is TRBD2 (6 bases). Trimming removed 0 bases from V and 2 bases from J, with 12 bases in between. Germline V gene sequence: CDR1 SGHTA, CDR2 FQGNSA. The length of the CDR3 is 16 residues. CDR3 nucleotides: TGTGCCAGCAGCTTAGCGTCGTGGACTAACACAGATACGCAGTATTTT. Protein: CASSLASWTNTDTQYF.

The V gene is TRBV2, the J gene TRBJ2-1; 7 positions match TRBD2. The CDR3 has 10 residues. The V and J ends lost 11 bases and 10 bases, in that order; junction bases with no gene match: 5. The germline CDR1 and CDR2 sequences are SNHLY and FYNNEI. The CDR3 is CASGDYEQFF. The CDR3, as DNA: TGTGCCTCGGGGGACTACGAGCAGTTCTTC.